This T cell receptor (beta chain) was identified in a study of identical twins. One entry per CDR3 protein results from TCRdb running MiXCR on the 5' RACE reads. The sample contains 200,000 to 300,000 distinct CDR3 sequences, 7.5% of which appear only once. V was clipped by 3 bases and J by 7 bases; unmatched bases: 5. This CDR3 comprises 15 residues. Germline V gives CDR1 SGHVS, CDR2 FQNEAQ. This clonotype occurred many times. The same data also went into a second study, on yellow fever vaccine responses in identical twins.

The chain uses TRBV7-8 and TRBJ2-1; 11 bases agree with TRBD2. This sequence originates from a woman between 18 and 30 years old in good health. Sequenced input: CD8+ T cells sorted from blood. The CDR3 loop is CASSFTTSGSNEQFF. CDR3 sequence (DNA): TGTGCCAGCAGCTTTACTACTAGCGGGAGTAATGAGCAGTTCTTC.